Below, 18 T cell receptor beta chains from the same sample are listed, as sequenced in a study of blood T cell repertoires in COVID-19. TCRdb's table, derived via immunoSEQ multiplex PCR, lists solely in-frame clones and lacks some. The table lists 55,000 to 75,000 clones, 81% of them singletons. Sequenced sample: peripheral blood. The source is a man older than 75 with acute or convalescent COVID-19.

The rearrangement joins TRBV7-2 to TRBJ1-6, with unresolved D. Germline-derived CDR1 and CDR2 are SGHTA and FQGNSA. Trimming stripped 5 bases from V and 7 bases from J, with 12 bases between. CDR3 size: 14 residues. The DNA of the CDR3 is TGTGCCAGCAGCCCCCGGACGGGGAATTCACCCCTCCACTTT. It translates to CASSPRTGNSPLHF.

Turning to this clone: One junction end disagrees with the germline gene, perhaps due to a read error. This chain links TRBV27 with TRBJ2-7, with 9 bases matching TRBD2. The CDR3 contains 15 residues. Per the germline V gene, CDR1 is MNHEY and CDR2 is SMNVEV (reference sequence). In DNA, the CDR3 is TGTGCCAGCAGCCTAATAGCGGGAGCGTCCTCCGAGCAGTACTTC. Its protein is CASSLIAGASSEQYF.

The V call is TRBV2, the J call TRBJ2-6; TRBD1 aligns across 8 bases. The V segment lost 6 bases and the J segment 0 bases; nucleotides outside the gene matches: 7. CDR1 and CDR2 (germline): SNHLY, FYNNEI. This CDR3 region has 17 residues. CDR3 loop: CASRRDRGSSGANVLTF. CDR3 DNA: TGTGCCAGCAGAAGAGACAGGGGAAGCTCTGGGGCCAACGTCCTGACTTTC.

The genes are TRBV11-3 and TRBJ2-3, with a possible D match to TRBD2 (5 bases). The germline V gene encodes CDR1 SGHNT and CDR2 YENEEA. The CDR3 is 14 residues long. V gave up 1 base and J gave up 5 bases, with 10 bases separating them. The CDR3: CASSLGGVVDTQYF. The CDR3 DNA is TGTGCCAGCAGCTTAGGGGGAGTGGTAGATACGCAGTATTTT.

The genes are TRBV10-3 and TRBJ2-7, with D maybe TRBD1 (6 bases). CDR1 and CDR2 (germline): ENHRY, SYGVKD. The germline V and J ends were trimmed by 5 bases and 5 bases, with 19 bases remaining between them. The CDR3 runs to 15 residues. In DNA, the CDR3 is TGTGCCATCAGTCTTTCCCTGGCAGGGGCCCACGAGCAGTACTTC. It codes for CAISLSLAGAHEQYF.

This clone was recorded once. The CDR3 loop is CASSPRGWGTGRNEQYF. DNA for the CDR3: TGTGCCAGCAGCCCTCGGGGTTGGGGTACAGGGAGAAACGAGCAGTACTTC. V usage is TRBV14 and J usage is TRBJ2-7; possibly TRBD1 for D (6 bases). V lost 4 bases to trimming and J lost 5 bases, with 24 bases between them. The CDR3 consists of 17 residues. Per germline, CDR1 SGHDN and CDR2 FVKESK.

The table lists this clone with a few counts. V gene TRBV6-2 or TRBV6-3 combines with J gene TRBJ2-6; a possible D gene is TRBD2 (5 bases). V was shortened by 2 bases and J by 0 bases, with 8 bases between the two germline ends. In germline, CDR1 is MNHEY, CDR2 SVGEGT. CDR3 size: 16 residues. CDR3 sequence reads: CASSYPRGSGANVLTF. DNA for the CDR3: TGTGCCAGCAGTTACCCACGGGGCTCTGGGGCCAACGTCCTGACTTTC.

This chain joins TRBV4-2 and TRBJ2-1, with TRBD2 identical over 7 bases. With V trimmed by 0 bases and J by 5 bases, 7 bases remained unmatched. In germline, CDR1 is LGHNA, CDR2 YNFKEQ. CDR3 length equals 16 residues. CDR3 nucleotide sequence: TGTGCCAGCAGCCAAGATCTGGCGGGAGTGGACAATGAGCAGTTCTTC. Its protein is CASSQDLAGVDNEQFF.

This rearrangement joins TRBV19 to TRBJ2-2; TRBD2 matches at 8 bases. After removal of 6 bases from V and 1 base from J, the junction contained 7 bases not matched to a gene. The germline CDR1 and CDR2 sequences are LNHDA and SQIVND (reference sequence). CDR3 length: 16 residues. The CDR3 sequence: CASSTPGGGNTGELFF. In nucleotides, the CDR3 is TGTGCCAGTAGCACCCCCGGGGGGGGGAACACCGGGGAGCTGTTTTTT.

The gene calls are TRBV18 and TRBJ1-1, with 8 bases matching TRBD1. CDR1 and CDR2 from the germline V gene are KGHSH and LQKENI. Trimming took 4 bases from V and 5 from J; bases not matched to a gene: 6. The CDR3 has 14 amino acids. The CDR3 bases are TGTGCCAGCTCACAGTGGACAGGGAGAACTGAAGCTTTCTTT. Amino acids: CASSQWTGRTEAFF.

In its sample, this clone was seen a few times. The chain joins TRBV2 to TRBJ1-4, with D hard to call. Germline CDR1 is SNHLY and CDR2 is FYNNEI. The CDR3 length is 13 residues. The V gene lost 7 bases and the J gene lost 10 bases, with 16 bases spanning the gap. Written as DNA, the CDR3 is TGTGCCAGCATGAGTAGGGAGAAGGGAAAACTGTTTTTT. Encoded protein: CASMSREKGKLFF.

This clone was picked up one time. Here the CDR3 reads CASSLWGQGNSGANVLTF. As DNA, the CDR3 is TGCGCCAGCAGCTTGTGGGGACAGGGCAACTCTGGGGCCAACGTCCTGACTTTC. The rearrangement joins TRBV5-1 to TRBJ2-6, with 9 nucleotides matching TRBD1. This CDR3 spans 18 amino acids. J was trimmed by 0 bases and V by 1 base; bases with no gene match: 5. Germline assignment: CDR1 SGHRS and CDR2 YFSETQ.

This clone came up a few times. The chain recombines TRBV7-2 with TRBJ2-1, with TRBD2 matching over 10 bases. V gave up 5 bases and J gave up 4 bases; unmatched junction bases: 8. The CDR3 is 16 amino acids. Germline V CDR1 and CDR2: SGHTA, FQGNSA. CDR3 nucleotides: TGTGCCAGCAGCAGGGCCAGCGGGGGGGCTTACAATGAGCAGTTCTTC. It yields the protein CASSRASGGAYNEQFF.

The CDR3 region has the DNA TGTGCCAGCAGTCCAGGGCGGTGGGGCTCACCCCTCCACTTT. It encodes CASSPGRWGSPLHF. This rearrangement joins TRBV28 to TRBJ1-6; possible D gene TRBD1, 5 bases. The germline V gene encodes CDR1 MDHEN and CDR2 SYDVKM. The V gene lost 5 bases and the J gene lost 10 bases, with 15 bases spanning the gap. The CDR3 totals 14 residues. The variable domain in full, completed from reference TRBV28 and TRBJ1-6, reads DVKVTQSSRYLVKRTGEKVFLECVQDMDHENMFWYRQDPGLGLRLIYFSYDVKMKEKGDIPEGYSVSREKKERFSLILESASTNQTSMYLCASSPGRWGSPLHFGNGTRLTVT.

This clone appeared a single time. The chain has TRBV3-1 (or the pseudogene TRBV3-2) and TRBJ2-7; D not resolved. The germline CDR1 and CDR2 sequences are LGHDT and YNNKEL (reference sequence). The CDR3 has 11 residues. The V gene lost 7 bases and the J gene lost 0 bases, with 4 bases spanning the gap. CDR3: CASILSYEQYF. CDR3 coding DNA: TGTGCCAGCATACTCTCCTACGAGCAGTACTTC.

The rearrangement uses TRBV5-5 and TRBJ1-4, with a weak D call TRBD1 (5 bases). The CDR3 runs to 14 residues. CDR1 is SGHKS and CDR2 is YYEKEE in the germline V gene (reference sequence). V was clipped by 4 bases and J by 4 bases, with 11 bases between them. The CDR3 is CASSIGGNNEKLFF. CDR3 DNA sequence: TGTGCCAGCAGCATTGGGGGGAATAATGAAAAACTGTTTTTT.

This clone is a singleton in its sample. The chain uses TRBV6-5 and TRBJ2-1; tentatively, D is TRBD1 (6 bases). The CDR3 sequence is 15 residues long. The germline V gene has CDR1 MNHEY and CDR2 SVGAGI. V lost 4 bases and J lost 0, with 10 bases in between. Here the CDR3 DNA reads TGTGCCAGCAGTTCCGGGACAAGCTCCTACAATGAGCAGTTCTTC. It is translated as CASSSGTSSYNEQFF.

This clone showed up just once. The V gene is TRBV7-9, the J gene TRBJ2-5, with 7 nucleotides matching TRBD1. V lost 5 bases and J lost 2; bases outside the gene matches: 5. This CDR3 is 14 amino acids long. Germline values: CDR1 SEHNR, CDR2 FQNEAQ (reference sequence). Here the CDR3 reads CASSPRDSQETQYF. The CDR3 DNA sequence: TGTGCCAGCAGCCCCCGGGACAGTCAAGAGACCCAGTACTTC.